Listed below are T cell receptor beta chains from one sample, sequenced in a study of blood T cell repertoires in COVID-19. Here immunoSEQ multiplex PCR was the method, and the copy in TCRdb shows in-frame clones only, minus some. The top ten clones hold approximately 3% of a sample with approximately 270,000 clones, approximately 90% of them seen once. Material for sequencing was PBMCs or T cells enriched from blood (not recorded which). Source of these receptors: a man between 35 and 55 years old who had been exposed to COVID-19. The CDR3 runs from the conserved cysteine through the conserved F or W. D genes are given only for firm matches. Clone size is stated in some rows and not others, as once, few, many or a class when expanded.

d_call j_call v_call clone_size cdr3_aa cdr3_nt
. TRBJ1-3 TRBV5-1 . CASSLDRSSGNTIYF TGCGCCAGCAGCTTGGACAGAAGCTCTGGAAACACCATATATTTT
. TRBJ1-4 TRBV5-8 . CASSLPQDATNEKLFF TGTGCCAGCAGCTTGCCTCAGGATGCAACTAATGAAAAACTGTTTTTT
. TRBJ2-5 TRBV18 . CASSPASRHFQETQYF TGTGCCAGCTCACCGGCTAGTCGGCATTTTCAAGAGACCCAGTACTTC
. TRBJ1-1 TRBV29-1 . CSVGGGTTEAFF TGCAGCGTTGGTGGGGGGACCACTGAAGCTTTCTTT
. TRBJ1-2 TRBV30 . CAWSRDTYYGYTF TGTGCCTGGAGTCGTGACACCTACTATGGCTACACCTTC
. TRBJ1-5 TRBV4-1 . CASSQDQRGTMGPQHF TGCGCCAGCAGCCAAGATCAAAGGGGGACAATGGGGCCCCAGCATTTT
. TRBJ1-1 TRBV7-9 . CASSLGAGTNTEAFF TGTGCCAGCAGCTTAGGTGCGGGGACGAACACTGAAGCTTTCTTT
. TRBJ1-2 TRBV5-1 . CASSLDSGISYTF TGCGCCAGCAGCTTAGACAGTGGGATTAGCTACACCTTC
TRBD1 TRBJ1-6 TRBV10-2 . CASSEPGQGNSPLHF TGCGCCAGCAGTGAGCCCGGACAGGGAAATTCACCCCTCCACTTT
. TRBJ2-7 TRBV3-1/TRBV3-2 . CASSQFGGAYEQYF TGTGCCAGCAGCCAGTTTGGCGGGGCCTACGAGCAGTACTTC
TRBD2 TRBJ2-1 TRBV11-2 . CASGGTSGSSYNEQFF TGTGCCAGCGGGGGGACTAGCGGGAGCTCCTACAATGAGCAGTTCTTC
TRBD1 TRBJ2-4 TRBV6-5 . CASSQGQKNIQYF TGTGCCAGCAGCCAGGGACAGAAAAACATTCAGTACTTC
TRBD1 TRBJ2-7 TRBV6-5 . CASIGNRGVREQYF TGTGCCAGCATTGGGAACAGGGGTGTAAGGGAGCAGTACTTC
TRBD1 TRBJ1-2 TRBV5-1 . CASSYYPGQGAPTYGYTF TGCGCCAGCAGCTACTATCCGGGACAGGGGGCACCAACCTATGGCTACACCTTC
. TRBJ2-1 TRBV24-1 . CATSARGYYNEQFF TGTGCCACCAGTGCCCGAGGGTACTACAATGAGCAGTTCTTC
TRBD1 TRBJ1-5 TRBV4-1 once CASSQDPGGIGNQPQHF TGCGCCAGCAGCCAAGACCCAGGGGGGATCGGGAATCAGCCCCAGCATTTT
TRBD1 TRBJ1-1 TRBV19 . CASNLQGVTVEAFF TGTGCCAGTAACTTGCAGGGGGTAACTGTTGAAGCTTTCTTT
TRBD2 TRBJ2-3 TRBV2 . CASSAGGGSTDTQYF TGTGCCAGCAGTGCGGGCGGGGGGTCCACAGATACGCAGTATTTT
TRBD1 TRBJ1-5 TRBV28 . CASSFLGDSARYSNQPQHF TGTGCCAGCAGTTTTTTGGGGGACAGCGCCCGTTATAGCAATCAGCCCCAGCATTTT
TRBD2 TRBJ2-2 TRBV9 . CASSVALAGGPGELFF TGTGCCAGCAGCGTAGCACTAGCGGGAGGGCCCGGGGAGCTGTTTTTT
. TRBJ1-1 TRBV5-1 . CASSPEQGWKNTEAFF TGCGCCAGCAGCCCCGAACAGGGATGGAAGAACACTGAAGCTTTCTTT
TRBD1 TRBJ2-7 TRBV5-1 . CASSAPGQFYEQYF TGCGCCAGCAGCGCGCCGGGACAGTTCTACGAGCAGTACTTC
. TRBJ2-7 TRBV4-3 . CASSQNRGGYEQYF TGCGCCAGCAGCCAAAACAGGGGGGGTTACGAGCAGTACTTC
TRBD1 TRBJ2-7 TRBV2 . CASSTGTGTYEQYF TGTGCCAGCAGTACCGGGACAGGGACCTACGAGCAGTACTTC
TRBD1 TRBJ2-7 TRBV29-1 . CSAKTLQGASYEQYF TGCAGCGCCAAGACTTTACAGGGGGCTTCCTACGAGCAGTACTTC
TRBD2 TRBJ2-1 TRBV6-5 . CASDAGGRSYNEQFF TGTGCCAGTGATGCGGGAGGACGCTCCTACAATGAGCAGTTCTTC
TRBD2 TRBJ2-5 TRBV30 . CAWSPRTSGRRETQYF TGTGCCTGGAGTCCCCGGACTAGCGGGAGGCGAGAGACCCAGTACTTC
. TRBJ1-1 TRBV3-1/TRBV3-2 . CASSQTVGGNLGTEAFF TGTGCCAGCAGCCAAACTGTAGGCGGTAACCTGGGTACTGAAGCTTTCTTT
. TRBJ2-3 TRBV28 . CASSFGIRGGDTQYF TGTGCCAGCTCCTTTGGTATCCGTGGCGGAGATACGCAGTATTTT
TRBD1 TRBJ1-1 TRBV28 few CASSAVGQGSSTEAFF TGTGCCAGCAGTGCCGTGGGACAGGGATCTTCCACTGAAGCTTTCTTT
TRBD1 TRBJ2-1 TRBV29-1 . CSPCPLFTGGYNEQFF TGCAGCCCCTGCCCGTTATTTACAGGGGGGTACAATGAGCAGTTCTTC
. TRBJ2-4 TRBV24-1 . CATSDGQGKDSGSQCF TGTGCCACCAGTGATGGACAGGGGAAAGATAGCGGGAGTCAATGCTTC
. TRBJ1-5 TRBV20-1 . CSASVGVGQPQHF TGCAGTGCTAGTGTCGGGGTGGGTCAGCCCCAGCATTTT
. TRBJ1-2 TRBV28 . CAIMQGQIYGYTF TGTGCCATCATGCAGGGGCAGATCTATGGCTACACCTTC
. TRBJ2-1 TRBV25-1 . CASSEYGSGDSSYNEQFF TGTGCCAGCAGTGAATATGGGTCGGGGGATAGCTCCTACAATGAGCAGTTCTTC
TRBD1 TRBJ1-4 TRBV13 . CASSLGVETGGVRKLFF TGTGCCAGCAGCTTAGGGGTGGAGACAGGGGGAGTGCGAAAACTGTTTTTT
. TRBJ1-5 TRBV3-1/TRBV3-2 once CASSQGLNQPQHF TGTGCCAGCAGCCAGGGGCTCAATCAGCCCCAGCATTTT
TRBD1 TRBJ1-5 TRBV5-1 once CASSLDGTENQPQHF TGCGCCAGCAGCTTGGATGGGACAGAGAATCAGCCCCAGCATTTT
. TRBJ2-7 TRBV3-1/TRBV3-2 . CASSPGRGGEQYF TGTGCCAGCAGCCCTGGAAGAGGGGGCGAGCAGTACTTC
. TRBJ1-1 TRBV9 . CASSVGRVNTEAFF TGTGCCAGCAGCGTGGGCAGGGTAAATACTGAAGCTTTCTTT
. TRBJ1-2 TRBV6-2/TRBV6-3 few CASSYSETLSGRGYTF TGTGCCAGCAGTTACTCGGAGACGCTCTCAGGGCGTGGCTACACCTTC
TRBD1 TRBJ1-2 TRBV6-5 . CASSYFQGDNYGYTF TGTGCCAGCAGTTACTTTCAGGGGGATAACTATGGCTACACCTTC
TRBD1 TRBJ1-1 TRBV5-1 . CASSLEAGTVNTEAFF TGCGCCAGCAGCTTGGAGGCTGGGACAGTGAACACTGAAGCTTTCTTT
TRBD2 TRBJ2-5 TRBV5-1 . CASSLAGTTTRGAQYF TGCGCCAGCAGCTTGGCGGGGACTACCACAAGAGGAGCCCAGTACTTC
TRBD1 TRBJ1-3 TRBV3-1/TRBV3-2 . CASSRQEGQGGNTIYF TGTGCCAGCAGCCGCCAAGAGGGACAGGGTGGAAACACCATATATTTT
TRBD2 TRBJ2-5 TRBV5-1 . CASSLARGSGREETQYF TGCGCCAGCAGCTTGGCCCGGGGTAGCGGGAGGGAAGAGACCCAGTACTTC
. TRBJ1-2 TRBV12-3/TRBV12-4 . CASYPGGGGGYTF TGTGCCAGCTACCCTGGGGGCGGGGGTGGCTACACCTTC
TRBD2 TRBJ2-7 TRBV30 . CAWSTPSSGRVYEQYF TGTGCCTGGAGTACCCCCTCTAGCGGGAGGGTGTACGAGCAGTACTTC
TRBD1 TRBJ1-3 TRBV10-3 . CAMGTGPGAGNTIYF TGTGCCATGGGGACAGGGCCAGGCGCTGGAAACACCATATATTTT